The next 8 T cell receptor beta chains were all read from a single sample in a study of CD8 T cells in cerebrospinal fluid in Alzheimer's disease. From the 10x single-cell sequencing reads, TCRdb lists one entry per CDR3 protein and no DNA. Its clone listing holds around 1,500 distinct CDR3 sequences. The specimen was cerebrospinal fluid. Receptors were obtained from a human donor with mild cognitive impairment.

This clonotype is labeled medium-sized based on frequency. This CDR3 is CASSFVADNEQFF. The chain employs TRBV5-1 and TRBJ2-1. Germline V gene lookup returns CDR1 SGHRS and CDR2 YFSETQ. This CDR3 region has 13 residues.

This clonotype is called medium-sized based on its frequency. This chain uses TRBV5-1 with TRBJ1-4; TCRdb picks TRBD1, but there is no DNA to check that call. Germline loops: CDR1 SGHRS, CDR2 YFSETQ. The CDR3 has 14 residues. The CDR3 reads CASSYTGGSEKLFF. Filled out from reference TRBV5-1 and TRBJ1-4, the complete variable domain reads KAGVTQTPRYLIKTRGQQVTLSCSPISGHRSVSWYQQTPGQGLQFLFEYFSETQRNKGNFPGRFSGRQFSNSRSEMNVSTLELGDSALYLCASSYTGGSEKLFFGSGTQLSVL.

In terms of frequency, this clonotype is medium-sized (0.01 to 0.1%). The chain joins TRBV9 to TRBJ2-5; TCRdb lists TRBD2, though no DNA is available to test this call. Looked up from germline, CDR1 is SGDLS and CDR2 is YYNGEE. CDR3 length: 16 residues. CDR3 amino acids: CASSLSLAGGEETQYF.

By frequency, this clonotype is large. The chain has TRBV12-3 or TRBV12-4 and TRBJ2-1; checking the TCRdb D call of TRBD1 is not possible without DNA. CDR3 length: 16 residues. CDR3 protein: CASSPPGTPTAYEQFF.

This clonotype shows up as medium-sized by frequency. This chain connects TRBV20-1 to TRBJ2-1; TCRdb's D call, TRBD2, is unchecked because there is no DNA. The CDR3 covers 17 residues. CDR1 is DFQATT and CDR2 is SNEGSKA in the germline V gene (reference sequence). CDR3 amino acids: CSADRDSEHLSYNEQFF.

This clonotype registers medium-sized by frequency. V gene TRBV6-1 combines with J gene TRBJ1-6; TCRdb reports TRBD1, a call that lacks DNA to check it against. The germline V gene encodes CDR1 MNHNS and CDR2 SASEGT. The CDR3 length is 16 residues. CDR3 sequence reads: CASSEVWTGAQSPLHF.

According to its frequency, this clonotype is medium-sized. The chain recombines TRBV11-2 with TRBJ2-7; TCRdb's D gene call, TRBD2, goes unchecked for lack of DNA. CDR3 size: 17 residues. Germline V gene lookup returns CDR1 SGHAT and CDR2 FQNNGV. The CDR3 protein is CASRPLGASGRFREQYF.

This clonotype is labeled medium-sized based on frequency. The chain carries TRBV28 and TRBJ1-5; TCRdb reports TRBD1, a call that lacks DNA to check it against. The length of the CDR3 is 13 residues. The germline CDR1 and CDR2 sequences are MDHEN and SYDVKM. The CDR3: CASSIEGNQPQHF.